This T cell receptor (beta chain) was captured in a study of graft-versus-host responses after intestinal transplantation. About the study: Induction with anti-thymocyte globulin, then tacrolimus and steroids for three to four years, was given to all recipients.

Method: immunoSEQ multiplex PCR; TCRdb's copy keeps in-frame clones and lacks some. Counted here are 55,000 to 70,000 clones, around 90% occurring once; the ten biggest clones make up 2.5% to 3%. The sequence derives from a human patient who received an intestinal transplant, so some T cells may come from the graft donor. Sequenced here: PBMCs, sampled about 120 days after intestinal transplantation.

CDR3 loop: CASSLGPEGSYEQYF. CDR3 bases: TGCGCCAGCAGCTTGGGGCCAGAAGGTTCCTACGAGCAGTACTTC. The chain uses TRBV5-1 and TRBJ2-5; D ambiguous. The J call may be incorrect, as the DNA end agrees better with TRBJ2-7. CDR1 is SGHRS and CDR2 is YFSETQ in the germline V gene. This CDR3 region has 15 residues.